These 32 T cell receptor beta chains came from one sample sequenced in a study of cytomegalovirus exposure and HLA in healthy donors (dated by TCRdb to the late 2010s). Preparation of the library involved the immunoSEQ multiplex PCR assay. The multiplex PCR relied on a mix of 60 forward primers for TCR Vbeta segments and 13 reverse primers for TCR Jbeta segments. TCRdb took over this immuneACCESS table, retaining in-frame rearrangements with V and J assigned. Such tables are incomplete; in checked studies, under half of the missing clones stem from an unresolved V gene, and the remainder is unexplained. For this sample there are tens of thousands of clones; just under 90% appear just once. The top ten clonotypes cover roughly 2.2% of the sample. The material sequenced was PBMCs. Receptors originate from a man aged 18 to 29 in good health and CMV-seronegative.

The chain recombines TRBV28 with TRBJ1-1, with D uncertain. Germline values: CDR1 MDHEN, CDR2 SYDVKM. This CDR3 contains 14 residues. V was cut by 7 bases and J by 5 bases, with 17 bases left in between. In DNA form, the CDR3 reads TGTGCCAGCACGGGATTTAAGGATGGGACTGAAGCTTTCTTT. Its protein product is CASTGFKDGTEAFF.

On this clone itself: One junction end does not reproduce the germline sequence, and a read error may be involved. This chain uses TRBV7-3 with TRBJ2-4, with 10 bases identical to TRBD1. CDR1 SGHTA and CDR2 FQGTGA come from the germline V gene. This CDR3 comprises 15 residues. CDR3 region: CASSVTPGQGNIQYF. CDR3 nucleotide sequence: TGTGCCAGCAGCGTAACACCGGGACAGGGGAACATTCAGTACTTC.

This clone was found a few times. DNA for the CDR3: TGTGCCAGTAGTATTCTCGGGACAGGGTTATCAACACGGCAGTTCTTC. It is translated as CASSILGTGLSTRQFF. The chain uses TRBV19 and TRBJ2-1; 9 bases fit TRBD1. This CDR3 spans 16 amino acids. Trimming took 3 bases from V and 12 from J; bases not matched to a gene: 15. Germline V gene data show CDR1 as LNHDA and CDR2 as SQIVND (reference sequence).

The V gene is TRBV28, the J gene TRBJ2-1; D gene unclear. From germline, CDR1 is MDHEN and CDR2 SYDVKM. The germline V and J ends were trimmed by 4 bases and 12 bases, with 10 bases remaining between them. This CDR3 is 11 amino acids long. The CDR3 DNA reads TGTGCCAGCAGTTCCGGTTTTGGGCAGTTCTTC. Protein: CASSSGFGQFF.

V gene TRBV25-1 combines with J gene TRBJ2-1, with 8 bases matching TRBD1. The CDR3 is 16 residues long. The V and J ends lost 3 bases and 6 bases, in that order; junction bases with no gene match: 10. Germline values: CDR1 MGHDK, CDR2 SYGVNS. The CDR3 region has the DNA TGTGCCAGCAGTGATTCAGGGGGCAGGGGTTCCAATGAGCAGTTCTTC. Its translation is CASSDSGGRGSNEQFF.

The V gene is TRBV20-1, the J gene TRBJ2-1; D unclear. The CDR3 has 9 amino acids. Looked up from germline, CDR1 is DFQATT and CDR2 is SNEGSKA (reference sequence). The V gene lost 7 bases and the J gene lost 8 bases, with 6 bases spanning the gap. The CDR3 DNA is TGCAGTGTCCGGGATGAGCAGTTCTTC. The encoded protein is CSVRDEQFF.

CDR3 bases: TGTGCCAGCAGCCAAGGTCGCGGGACTAGCGGGAAAGATGAGCAGTTCTTC. The encoded protein is CASSQGRGTSGKDEQFF. The chain combines TRBV4-2 with TRBJ2-1; 13 bases are shared with TRBD2. J gave up 8 bases and V 1 base, and 8 bases lay outside the gene matches. Germline values: CDR1 LGHNA, CDR2 YNFKEQ. The CDR3 spans 17 residues.

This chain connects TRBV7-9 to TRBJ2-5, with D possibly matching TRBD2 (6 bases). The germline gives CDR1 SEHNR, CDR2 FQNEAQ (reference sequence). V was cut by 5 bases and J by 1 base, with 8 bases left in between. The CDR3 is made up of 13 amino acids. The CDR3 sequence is CASSLGLQETQYF. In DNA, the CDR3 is TGTGCCAGCAGCCTGGGACTCCAAGAGACCCAGTACTTC.

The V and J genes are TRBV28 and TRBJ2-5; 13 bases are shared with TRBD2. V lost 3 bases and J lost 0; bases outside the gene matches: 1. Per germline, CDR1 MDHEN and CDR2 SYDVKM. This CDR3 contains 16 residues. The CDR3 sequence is CASSLGLAGNQETQYF. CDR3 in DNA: TGTGCCAGCAGTTTGGGACTAGCGGGGAACCAAGAGACCCAGTACTTC.

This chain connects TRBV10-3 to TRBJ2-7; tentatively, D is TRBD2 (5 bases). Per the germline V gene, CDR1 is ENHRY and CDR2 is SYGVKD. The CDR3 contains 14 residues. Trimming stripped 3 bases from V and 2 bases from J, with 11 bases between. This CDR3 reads CAISDGGRAYEQYF. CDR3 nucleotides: TGTGCCATCAGTGACGGAGGTCGCGCCTACGAGCAGTACTTC.

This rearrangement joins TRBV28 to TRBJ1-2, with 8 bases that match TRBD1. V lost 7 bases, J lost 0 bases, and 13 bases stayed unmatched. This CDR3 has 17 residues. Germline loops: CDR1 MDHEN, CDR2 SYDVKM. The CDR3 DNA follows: TGTGCCAGCACGAGATCGGGACAGGCACCCTCTAACTATGGCTACACCTTC. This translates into CASTRSGQAPSNYGYTF.

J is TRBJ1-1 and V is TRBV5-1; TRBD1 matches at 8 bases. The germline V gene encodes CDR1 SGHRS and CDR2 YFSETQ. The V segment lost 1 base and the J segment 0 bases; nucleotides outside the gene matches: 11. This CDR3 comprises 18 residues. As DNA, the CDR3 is TGCGCCAGCAGCTTGCAGCCCCAGGGGGCCACCATGAACACTGAAGCTTTCTTT. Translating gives CASSLQPQGATMNTEAFF.

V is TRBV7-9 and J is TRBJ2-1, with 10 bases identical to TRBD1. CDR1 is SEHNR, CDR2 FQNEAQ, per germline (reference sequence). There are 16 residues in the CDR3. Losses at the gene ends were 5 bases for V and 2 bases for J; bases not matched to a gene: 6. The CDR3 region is CASSPTGGDAYNEQFF. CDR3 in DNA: TGTGCCAGCAGCCCGACAGGGGGCGACGCCTACAATGAGCAGTTCTTC. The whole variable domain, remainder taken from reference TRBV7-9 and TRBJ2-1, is DTGVSQNPRHKITKRGQNVTFRCDPISEHNRLYWYRQTLGQGPEFLTYFQNEAQLEKSRLLSDRFSAERPKGSFSTLEIQRTEQGDSAMYLCASSPTGGDAYNEQFFGPGTRLTVL.

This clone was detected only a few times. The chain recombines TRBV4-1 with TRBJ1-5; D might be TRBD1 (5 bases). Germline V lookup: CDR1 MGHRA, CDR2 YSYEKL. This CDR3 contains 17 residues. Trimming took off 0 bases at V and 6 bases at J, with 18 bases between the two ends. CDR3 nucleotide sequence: TGCGCCAGCAGCCAAGATCTCGACAGCGCGAATGGTCAGCCCCAGCATTTT. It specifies CASSQDLDSANGQPQHF.

The CDR3 region has the DNA TGTGCCAGCAGGAGACAGGGACTCTCCTACGAGCAGTACTTC. This codes for CASRRQGLSYEQYF. This sequence joins TRBV28 and TRBJ2-7, with D tentatively TRBD1 (7 bases). Trimming removed 6 bases from V and 0 bases from J, with 12 bases in between. The germline CDR1 and CDR2 sequences are MDHEN and SYDVKM. The CDR3 length is 14 residues.

The CDR3 loop is CASSKLAGGAQNYEQYF. The CDR3 nucleotides read TGCGCCAGCAGCAAACTAGCGGGAGGGGCCCAGAACTACGAGCAGTACTTC. The chain is built from TRBV5-1 and TRBJ2-7; TRBD2 matches 13 bases. There are 17 residues in the CDR3. Trimming removed 4 bases from V and 3 bases from J; junction bases left unmatched: 10. The V gene's germline CDR1 is SGHRS and CDR2 YFSETQ.

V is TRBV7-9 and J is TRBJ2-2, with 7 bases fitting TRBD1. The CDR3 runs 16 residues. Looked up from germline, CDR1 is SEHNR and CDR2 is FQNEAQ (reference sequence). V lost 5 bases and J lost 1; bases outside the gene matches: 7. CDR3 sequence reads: CASSARGRLNTGELFF. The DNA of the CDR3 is TGTGCCAGCAGCGCTAGGGGGCGGTTGAACACCGGGGAGCTGTTTTTT.

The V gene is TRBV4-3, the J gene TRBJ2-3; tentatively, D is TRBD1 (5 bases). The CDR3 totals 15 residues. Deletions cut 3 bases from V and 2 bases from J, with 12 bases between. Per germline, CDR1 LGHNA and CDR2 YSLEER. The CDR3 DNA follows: TGCGCCAGCAGCCATATGGGGCAGAACACAGATACGCAGTATTTT. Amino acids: CASSHMGQNTDTQYF.

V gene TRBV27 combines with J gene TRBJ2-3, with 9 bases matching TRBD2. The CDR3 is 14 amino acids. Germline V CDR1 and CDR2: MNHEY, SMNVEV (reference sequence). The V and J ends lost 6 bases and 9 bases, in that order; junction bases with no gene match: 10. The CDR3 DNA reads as TGTGCCAGCAGATCCGGGCTAGCGGGAATGACGCAGTATTTT. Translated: CASRSGLAGMTQYF.

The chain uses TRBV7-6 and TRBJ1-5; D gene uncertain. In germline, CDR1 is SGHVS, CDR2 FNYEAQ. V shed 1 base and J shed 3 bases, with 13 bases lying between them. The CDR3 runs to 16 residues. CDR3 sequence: CASSLGARSSNQPQHF. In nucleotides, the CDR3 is TGTGCCAGCAGCTTAGGGGCCAGGTCTTCCAATCAGCCCCAGCATTTT.

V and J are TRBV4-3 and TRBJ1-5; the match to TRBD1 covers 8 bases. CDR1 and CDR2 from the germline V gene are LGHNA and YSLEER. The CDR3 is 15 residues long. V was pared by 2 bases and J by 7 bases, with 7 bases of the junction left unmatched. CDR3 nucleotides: TGCGCCAGCAGCCAAACCGACAGGGGAGTACAGCCCCAGCATTTT. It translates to CASSQTDRGVQPQHF.

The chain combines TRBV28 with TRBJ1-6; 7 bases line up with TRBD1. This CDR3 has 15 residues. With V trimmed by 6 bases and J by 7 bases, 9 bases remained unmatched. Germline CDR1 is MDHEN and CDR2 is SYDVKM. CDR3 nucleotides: TGTGCCAGCAGGACGATACAGGGGTTCAATTCACCCCTCCACTTT. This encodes CASRTIQGFNSPLHF.

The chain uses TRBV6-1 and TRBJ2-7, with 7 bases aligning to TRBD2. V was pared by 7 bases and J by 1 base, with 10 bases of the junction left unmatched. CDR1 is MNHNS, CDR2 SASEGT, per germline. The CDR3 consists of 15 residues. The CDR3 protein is CASIQPASGSYEQYF. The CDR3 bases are TGTGCCAGCATCCAACCGGCTAGCGGATCCTACGAGCAGTACTTC.

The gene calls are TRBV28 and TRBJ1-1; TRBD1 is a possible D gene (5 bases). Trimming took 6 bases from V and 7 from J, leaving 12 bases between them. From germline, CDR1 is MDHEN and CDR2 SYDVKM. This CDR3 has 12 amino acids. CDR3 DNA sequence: TGTGCCAGCAGGGACATTTCAGGTGAAGCTTTCTTT. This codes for CASRDISGEAFF. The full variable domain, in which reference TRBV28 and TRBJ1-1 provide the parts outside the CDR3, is DVKVTQSSRYLVKRTGEKVFLECVQDMDHENMFWYRQDPGLGLRLIYFSYDVKMKEKGDIPEGYSVSREKKERFSLILESASTNQTSMYLCASRDISGEAFFGQGTRLTVV.

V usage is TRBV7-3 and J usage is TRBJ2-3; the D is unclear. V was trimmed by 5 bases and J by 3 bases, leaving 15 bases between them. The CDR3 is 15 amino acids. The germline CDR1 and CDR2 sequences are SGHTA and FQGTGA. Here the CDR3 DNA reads TGTGCCAGCAGCCTTAGCTATAAACCGACAGATACGCAGTATTTT. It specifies CASSLSYKPTDTQYF.

As DNA, the CDR3 is TGTGCCAGCGGACAGGTCTTCAGTTACGGTGACTTGAACACTGAAGCTTTCTTT. This encodes CASGQVFSYGDLNTEAFF. The rearrangement uses TRBV19 and TRBJ1-1; 7 bases line up with TRBD1. The germline CDR1 and CDR2 sequences are LNHDA and SQIVND (reference sequence). V trimming: 9 bases; J trimming: 0 bases; junction bases outside the gene matches: 19. This CDR3 comprises 18 residues.

CDR3 sequence (DNA): TGTGCCAGTCAGGAGACAGGTGATAGCAATCAGCCCCAGCATTTT. Its protein product is CASQETGDSNQPQHF. The genes are TRBV19 and TRBJ1-5; tentative D call: TRBD1 (6 bases). Germline V CDR1 and CDR2: LNHDA, SQIVND (reference sequence). Trimming shortened V by 8 bases and J by 0 bases, and 14 bases separated the two germline ends. The CDR3 spans 15 residues.

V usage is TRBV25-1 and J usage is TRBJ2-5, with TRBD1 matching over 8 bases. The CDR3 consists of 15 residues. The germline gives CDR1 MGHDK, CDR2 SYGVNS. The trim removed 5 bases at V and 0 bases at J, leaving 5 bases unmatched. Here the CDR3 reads CASSWWTGYQETQYF. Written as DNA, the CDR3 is TGTGCCAGCAGTTGGTGGACAGGGTACCAAGAGACCCAGTACTTC. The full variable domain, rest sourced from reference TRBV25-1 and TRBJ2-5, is EADIYQTPRYLVIGTGKKITLECSQTMGHDKMYWYQQDPGMELHLIHYSYGVNSTEKGDLSSESTVSRIRTEHFPLTLESARPSHTSQYLCASSWWTGYQETQYFGPGTRLLVL.

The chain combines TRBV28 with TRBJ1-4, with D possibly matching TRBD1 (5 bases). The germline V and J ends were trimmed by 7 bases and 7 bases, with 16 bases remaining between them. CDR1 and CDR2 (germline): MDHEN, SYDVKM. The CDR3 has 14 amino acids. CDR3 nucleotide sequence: TGTGCCAGCACCCTCCCAGGGTCGGGTGAAAAACTGTTTTTT. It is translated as CASTLPGSGEKLFF.

For the CDR3, the DNA is TGCGCCAGCAGCACTCGGACAGGCACAGATACGCAGTATTTT. Translating it yields CASSTRTGTDTQYF. The chain uses TRBV5-1 and TRBJ2-3; weak D call: TRBD1 (6 bases). The germline CDR1 and CDR2 sequences are SGHRS and YFSETQ. V dropped 4 bases and J dropped 1 base, with 10 bases sitting between them. The CDR3 contains 14 residues. The full variable domain, in which reference TRBV5-1 and TRBJ2-3 provide the parts outside the CDR3, is KAGVTQTPRYLIKTRGQQVTLSCSPISGHRSVSWYQQTPGQGLQFLFEYFSETQRNKGNFPGRFSGRQFSNSRSEMNVSTLELGDSALYLCASSTRTGTDTQYFGPGTRLTVL.

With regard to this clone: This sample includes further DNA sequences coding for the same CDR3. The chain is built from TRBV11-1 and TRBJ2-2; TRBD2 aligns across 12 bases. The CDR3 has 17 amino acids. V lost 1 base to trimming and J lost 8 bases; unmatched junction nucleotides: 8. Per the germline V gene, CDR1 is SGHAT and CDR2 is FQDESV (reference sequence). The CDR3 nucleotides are TGTGCCAGCAGCTTAGGGGAACTAGCGGGAGGCTCAGGGGAGCTGTTTTTT. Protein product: CASSLGELAGGSGELFF. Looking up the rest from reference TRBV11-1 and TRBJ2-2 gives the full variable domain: EAEVAQSPRYKITEKSQAVAFWCDPISGHATLYWYRQILGQGPELLVQFQDESVVDDSQLPKDRFSAERLKGVDSTLKIQPAELGDSAMYLCASSLGELAGGSGELFFGEGSRLTVL.

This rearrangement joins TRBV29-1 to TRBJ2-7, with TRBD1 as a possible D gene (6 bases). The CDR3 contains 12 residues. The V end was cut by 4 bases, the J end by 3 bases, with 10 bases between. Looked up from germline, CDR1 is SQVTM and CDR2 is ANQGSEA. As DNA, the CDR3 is TGCAGCGTTGCCAGGACAGACTACGAGCAGTACTTC. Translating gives CSVARTDYEQYF.